Sequencing of this T cell receptor beta chain was carried out in a study of molecular identifiers for immune sequencing clone quantification. This clonotype was seen at least ten times. TCRdb independently ran MiXCR on the PCR reads; one entry per CDR3 protein. The sample includes approximately 59,000 distinct CDR3 sequences, 18% seen only once; the top ten take 1.5% to 1.8%. Germline CDR1 and CDR2: SEHNR and FQNEAQ (reference sequence). The CDR3 is made up of 13 amino acids. Germline trimming cut 5 bases from V and 8 bases from J; bases unmatched to any gene: 7. This sequence joins TRBV7-9 and TRBJ1-1; 8 bases are a match to TRBD1. Sequencing was performed on naive CD8+ T cells from blood, with Jurkat cell RNA spiked in. Subset given: FACS-sorted CD8+CD4-CCR7+CD45RA+ naive T cells. This clonotype was obtained from a human donor in good health. Some libraries in this study had Jurkat cell RNA spiked in. The CDR3 nucleotides are TGTGCCAGCAGCGCTCAGGGGGCGCGGGAAGCTTTCTTT. Protein: CASSAQGAREAFF. Together with reference TRBV7-9 and TRBJ1-1, the CDR3 gives the full variable domain: DTGVSQNPRHKITKRGQNVTFRCDPISEHNRLYWYRQTLGQGPEFLTYFQNEAQLEKSRLLSDRFSAERPKGSFSTLEIQRTEQGDSAMYLCASSAQGAREAFFGQGTRLTVV.